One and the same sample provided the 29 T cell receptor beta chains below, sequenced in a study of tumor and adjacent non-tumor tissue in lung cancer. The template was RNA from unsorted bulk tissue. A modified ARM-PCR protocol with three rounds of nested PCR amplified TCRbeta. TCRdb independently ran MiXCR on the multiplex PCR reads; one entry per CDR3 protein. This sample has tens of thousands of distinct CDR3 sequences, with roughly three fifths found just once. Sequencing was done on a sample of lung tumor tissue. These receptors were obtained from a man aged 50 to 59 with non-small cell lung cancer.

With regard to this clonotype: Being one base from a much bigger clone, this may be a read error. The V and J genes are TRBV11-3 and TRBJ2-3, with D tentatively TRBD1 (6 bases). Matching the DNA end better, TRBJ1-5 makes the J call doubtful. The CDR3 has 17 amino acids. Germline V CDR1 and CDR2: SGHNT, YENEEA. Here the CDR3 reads CASSIGTIGGWTDTQHF. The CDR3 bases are TGTGCCAGCAGCATCGGGACTATCGGGGGGTGGACAGATACGCAGCATTTT.

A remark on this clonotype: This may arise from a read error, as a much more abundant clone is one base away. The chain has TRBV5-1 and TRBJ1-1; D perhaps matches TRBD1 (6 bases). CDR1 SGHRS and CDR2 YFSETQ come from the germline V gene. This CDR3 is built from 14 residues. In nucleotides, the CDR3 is TGCGCCAGCAGCACAGGGAGGCAGAACACTCAAGCTTTCTTT. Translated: CASSTGRQNTQAFF.

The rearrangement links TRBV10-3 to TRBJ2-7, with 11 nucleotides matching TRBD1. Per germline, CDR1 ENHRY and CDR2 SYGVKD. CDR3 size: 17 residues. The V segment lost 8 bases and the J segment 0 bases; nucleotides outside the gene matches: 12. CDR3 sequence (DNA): TGTGCCATCTGGACAGGGGGCTCTGTCCGAAGCTCCTACGAGCAGTACTTC. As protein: CAIWTGGSVRSSYEQYF.

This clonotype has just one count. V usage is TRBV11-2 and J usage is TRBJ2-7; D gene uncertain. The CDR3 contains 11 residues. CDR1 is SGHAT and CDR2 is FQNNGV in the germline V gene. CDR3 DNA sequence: TGTACCGGCAGCTTGGGTTTCGAGCAGTACTTC. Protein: CTGSLGFEQYF.

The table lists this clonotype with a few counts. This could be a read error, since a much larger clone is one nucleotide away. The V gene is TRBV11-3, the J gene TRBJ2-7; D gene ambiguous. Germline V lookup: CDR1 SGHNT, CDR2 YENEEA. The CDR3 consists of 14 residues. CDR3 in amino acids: CASSLAGGVYVQYF. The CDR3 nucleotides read TGTGCCAGCAGCTTGGCTGGCGGAGTCTACGTGCAGTACTTC.

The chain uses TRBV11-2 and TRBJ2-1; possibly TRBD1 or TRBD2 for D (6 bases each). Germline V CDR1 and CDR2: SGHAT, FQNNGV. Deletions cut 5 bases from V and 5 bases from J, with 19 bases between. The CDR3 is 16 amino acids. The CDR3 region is CASSPGAAGYHNEQFF. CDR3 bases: TGTGCCAGCAGCCCAGGGGCGGCGGGGTACCACAATGAGCAGTTCTTC.

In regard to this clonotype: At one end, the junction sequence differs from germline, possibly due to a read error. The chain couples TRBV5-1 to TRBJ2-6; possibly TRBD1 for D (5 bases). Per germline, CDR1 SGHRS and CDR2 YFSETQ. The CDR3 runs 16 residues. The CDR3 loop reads CASSPDKRSGANILTF. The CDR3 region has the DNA TGCGCCAGCAGCCCGGACAAGAGATCTGGGGCCAACATCCTGACTTTC.

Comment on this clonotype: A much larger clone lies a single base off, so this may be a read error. The CDR3 protein is CASSLQGGAHTGELFF. The CDR3 bases are TGCGCCAGCAGCTTGCAAGGGGGCGCTCACACCGGGGAGCTGTTTTTT. J is TRBJ2-2 and V is TRBV5-1, with 7 bases matching TRBD1. The CDR3 has 16 amino acids. The junction had 6 bases not matched to a gene; V was cut back by 1 base and J by 3 bases. The germline V gene has CDR1 SGHRS and CDR2 YFSETQ.

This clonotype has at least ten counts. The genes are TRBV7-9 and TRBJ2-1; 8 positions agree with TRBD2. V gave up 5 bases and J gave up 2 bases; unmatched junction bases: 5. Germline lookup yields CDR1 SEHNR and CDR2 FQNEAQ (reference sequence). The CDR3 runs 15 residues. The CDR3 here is CASSLGTSPYNEQFF. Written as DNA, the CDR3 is TGTGCCAGCAGCCTCGGGACTAGTCCCTACAATGAGCAGTTCTTC.

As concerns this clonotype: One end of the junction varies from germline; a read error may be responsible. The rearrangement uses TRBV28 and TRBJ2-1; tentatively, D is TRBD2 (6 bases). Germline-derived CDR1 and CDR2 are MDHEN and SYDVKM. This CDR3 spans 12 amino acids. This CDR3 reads CASSPPRGKRSF. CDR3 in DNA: TGTGCCAGCAGTCCCCCCCGGGGGAAGCGGTCCTTC.

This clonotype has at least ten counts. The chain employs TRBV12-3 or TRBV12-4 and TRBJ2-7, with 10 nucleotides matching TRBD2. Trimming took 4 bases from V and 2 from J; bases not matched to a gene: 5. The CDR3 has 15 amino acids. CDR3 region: CASSSSTSGTYEQYF. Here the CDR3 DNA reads TGTGCCAGCAGTTCCTCTACTAGCGGGACCTACGAGCAGTACTTC.

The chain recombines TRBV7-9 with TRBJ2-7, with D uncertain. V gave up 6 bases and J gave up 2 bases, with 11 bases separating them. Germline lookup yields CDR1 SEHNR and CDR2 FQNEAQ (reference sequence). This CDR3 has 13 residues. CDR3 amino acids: CASRGSVAYEQYF. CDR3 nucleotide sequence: TGTGCCAGCAGAGGCTCCGTGGCCTACGAGCAGTACTTC. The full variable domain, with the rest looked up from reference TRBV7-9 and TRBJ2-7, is DTGVSQNPRHKITKRGQNVTFRCDPISEHNRLYWYRQTLGQGPEFLTYFQNEAQLEKSRLLSDRFSAERPKGSFSTLEIQRTEQGDSAMYLCASRGSVAYEQYFGPGTRLTVT.

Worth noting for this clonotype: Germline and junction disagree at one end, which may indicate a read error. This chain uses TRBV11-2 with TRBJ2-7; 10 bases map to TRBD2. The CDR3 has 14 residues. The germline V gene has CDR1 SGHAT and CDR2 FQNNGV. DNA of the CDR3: TGTACCAGCAGTCCCCAAGCGGGGGGGTACAAGCAGTACTTC. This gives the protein CTSSPQAGGYKQYF.

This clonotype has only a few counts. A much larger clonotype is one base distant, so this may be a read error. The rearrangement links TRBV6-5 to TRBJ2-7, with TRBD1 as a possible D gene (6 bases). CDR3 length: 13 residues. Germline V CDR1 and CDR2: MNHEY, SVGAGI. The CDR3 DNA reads TGTACCAGCAGCACAGGGCCGGTGTACGAGCAGTACTTC. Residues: CTSSTGPVYEQYF.

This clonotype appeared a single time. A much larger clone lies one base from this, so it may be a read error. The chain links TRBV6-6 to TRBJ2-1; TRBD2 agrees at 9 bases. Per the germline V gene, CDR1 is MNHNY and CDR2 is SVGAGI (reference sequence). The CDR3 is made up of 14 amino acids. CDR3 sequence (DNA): TGTGTCACCAGGGGTAGCGGGAGTTCCCATGAGCAGTTCTTC. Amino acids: CVTRGSGSSHEQFF.

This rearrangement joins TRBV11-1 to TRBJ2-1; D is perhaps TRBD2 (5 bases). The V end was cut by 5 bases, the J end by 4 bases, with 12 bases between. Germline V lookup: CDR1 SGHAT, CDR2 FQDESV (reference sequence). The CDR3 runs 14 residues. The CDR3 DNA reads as TGTGCCAGCAGCCTATTAGCGAGTTACAATGAGCAGTTCTTC. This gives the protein CASSLLASYNEQFF.

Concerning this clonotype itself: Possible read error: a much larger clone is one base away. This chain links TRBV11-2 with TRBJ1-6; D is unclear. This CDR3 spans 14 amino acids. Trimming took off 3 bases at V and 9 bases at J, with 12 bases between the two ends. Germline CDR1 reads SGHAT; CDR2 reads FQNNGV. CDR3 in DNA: TGTGCCAGCAGCTTTGACTCCGCCGGTTCACCCCTCCACTTT. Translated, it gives CASSFDSAGSPLHF.

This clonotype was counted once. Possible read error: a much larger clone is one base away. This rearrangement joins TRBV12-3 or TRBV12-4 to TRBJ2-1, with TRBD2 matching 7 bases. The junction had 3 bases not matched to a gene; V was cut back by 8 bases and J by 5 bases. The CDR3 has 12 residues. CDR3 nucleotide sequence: TGTGCCAGCCTTGGGACTAACAATGAGCAGTTCTTC. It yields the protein CASLGTNNEQFF.

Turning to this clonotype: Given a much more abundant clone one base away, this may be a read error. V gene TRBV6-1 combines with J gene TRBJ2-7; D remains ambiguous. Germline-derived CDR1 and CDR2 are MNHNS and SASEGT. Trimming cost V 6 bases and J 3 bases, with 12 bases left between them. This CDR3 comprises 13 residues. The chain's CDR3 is CASSYGIHYEQYF. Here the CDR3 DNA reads TGTGCCAGCAGCTACGGAATACACTACGAGCAGTACTTC.

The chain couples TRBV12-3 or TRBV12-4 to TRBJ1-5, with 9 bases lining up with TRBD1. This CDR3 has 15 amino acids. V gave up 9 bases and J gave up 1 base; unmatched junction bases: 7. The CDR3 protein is CASLQGAGSNQPQHF. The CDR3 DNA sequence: TGTGCCAGTTTACAGGGGGCGGGAAGCAATCAGCCCCAGCATTTT.

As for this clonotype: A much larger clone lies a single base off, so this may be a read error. Written as DNA, the CDR3 is TGTGCCAGCAGTCTACGGTCCCTTGAGGGGAATCAGTACTTC. Translation gives CASSLRSLEGNQYF. The J gene is TRBJ2-7, the V gene TRBV28, with D possibly called TRBD1 or TRBD2 (5 bases each). In germline, CDR1 is MDHEN, CDR2 SYDVKM. Between the trimmed V and J ends, which lost 5 bases and 10 bases, there was a span of 21 bases. The CDR3 is made up of 14 amino acids.

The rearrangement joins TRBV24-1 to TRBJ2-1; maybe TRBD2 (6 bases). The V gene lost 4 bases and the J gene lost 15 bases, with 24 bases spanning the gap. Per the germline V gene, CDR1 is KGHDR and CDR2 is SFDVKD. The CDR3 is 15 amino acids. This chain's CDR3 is CATSEGGWPTNEWFF. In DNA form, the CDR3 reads TGTGCCACCAGTGAGGGGGGATGGCCCACAAATGAGTGGTTCTTC.

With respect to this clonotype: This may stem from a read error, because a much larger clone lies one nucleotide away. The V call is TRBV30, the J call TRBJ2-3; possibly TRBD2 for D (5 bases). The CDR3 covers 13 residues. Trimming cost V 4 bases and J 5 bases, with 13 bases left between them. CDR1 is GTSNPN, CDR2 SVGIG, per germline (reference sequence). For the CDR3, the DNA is TGTGCCTGGAACCAAGCGGCCCTAGATACGCAGTATTTT. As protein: CAWNQAALDTQYF.

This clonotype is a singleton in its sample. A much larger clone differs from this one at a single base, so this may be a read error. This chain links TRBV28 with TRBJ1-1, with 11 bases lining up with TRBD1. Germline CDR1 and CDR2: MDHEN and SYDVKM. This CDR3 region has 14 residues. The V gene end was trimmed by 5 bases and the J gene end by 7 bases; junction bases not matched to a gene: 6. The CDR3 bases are TGTGCCAGCAGTGGGGACAGGGGGAGTGTTGAAGCTTTCTTT. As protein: CASSGDRGSVEAFF.

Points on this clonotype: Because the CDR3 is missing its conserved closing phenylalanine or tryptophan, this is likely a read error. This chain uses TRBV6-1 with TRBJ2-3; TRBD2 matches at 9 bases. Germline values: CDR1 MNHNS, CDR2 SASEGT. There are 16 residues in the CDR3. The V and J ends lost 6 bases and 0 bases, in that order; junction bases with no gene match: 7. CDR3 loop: CASRRLAEVSTDTQYY. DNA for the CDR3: TGTGCCAGCAGGCGACTAGCGGAGGTTAGCACAGATACGCAGTATTAT.

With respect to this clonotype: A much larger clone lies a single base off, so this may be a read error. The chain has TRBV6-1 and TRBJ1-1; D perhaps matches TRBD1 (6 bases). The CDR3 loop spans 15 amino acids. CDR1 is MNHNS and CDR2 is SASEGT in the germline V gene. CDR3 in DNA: TGTGCCAGCAGTAAGGACAGCTACATGAACACTGAAGCTTTATTT. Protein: CASSKDSYMNTEALF.

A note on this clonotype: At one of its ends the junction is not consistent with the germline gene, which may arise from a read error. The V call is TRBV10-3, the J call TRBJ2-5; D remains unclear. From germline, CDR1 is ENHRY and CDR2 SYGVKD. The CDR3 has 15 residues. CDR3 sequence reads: CTISESNVDQETQYF. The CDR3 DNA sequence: TGTACCATCAGTGAGTCTAATGTGGACCAAGAGACCCAGTACTTC.

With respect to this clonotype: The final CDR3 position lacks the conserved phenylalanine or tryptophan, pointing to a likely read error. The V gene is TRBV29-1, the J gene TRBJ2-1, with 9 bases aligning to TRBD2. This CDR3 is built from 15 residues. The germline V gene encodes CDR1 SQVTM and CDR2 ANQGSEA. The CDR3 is CSVELLAGWQNEQFY. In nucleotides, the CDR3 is TGTAGCGTCGAACTTCTAGCGGGATGGCAGAATGAGCAGTTCTAC.

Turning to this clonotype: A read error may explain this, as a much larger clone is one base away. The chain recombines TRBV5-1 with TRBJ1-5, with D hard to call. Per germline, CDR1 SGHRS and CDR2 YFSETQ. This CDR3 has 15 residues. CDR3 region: CACSLAGNSNQPQHF. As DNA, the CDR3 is TGCGCCTGCAGCTTGGCTGGGAATAGCAATCAGCCCCAGCATTTT.